A single sample gave rise to the 24 T cell receptor beta chains below, sequenced in a study of T cell responses to AZD1222 COVID-19 vaccine. Sequenced by immunoSEQ multiplex PCR; TCRdb stores in-frame clones only, minus some. The data show 150,000 or so clones, 92% seen once. The sample in question was peripheral blood, obtained on day 0 of AZD1222 vaccination. The receptors were gathered from an adult in good health.

The chain combines TRBV6-5 with TRBJ1-2; no clear D gene. CDR3 length equals 14 residues. The germline CDR1 and CDR2 sequences are MNHEY and SVGAGI. V dropped 5 bases and J dropped 5 bases, with 15 bases sitting between them. Here the CDR3 reads CASSRAPKVYGYTF. The CDR3 DNA reads TGTGCCAGCAGTCGGGCCCCCAAAGTATATGGCTACACCTTC.

The chain uses TRBV7-6 and TRBJ2-7; 9 nucleotides line up with TRBD1. Looked up from germline, CDR1 is SGHVS and CDR2 is FNYEAQ. This CDR3 region has 15 residues. V trimming: 4 bases; J trimming: 5 bases; junction bases outside the gene matches: 9. The CDR3 loop is CASSSRQGVFDEQYF. The CDR3 bases are TGTGCCAGCAGCTCCCGACAGGGGGTATTTGACGAGCAGTACTTC. The full variable domain, in which reference TRBV7-6 and TRBJ2-7 provide the parts outside the CDR3, is GAGVSQSPRYKVTKRGQDVALRCDPISGHVSLYWYRQALGQGPEFLTYFNYEAQQDKSGLPNDRFSAERPEGSISTLTIQRTEQRDSAMYRCASSSRQGVFDEQYFGPGTRLTVT.

The chain is built from TRBV2 and TRBJ2-7; D tentatively fits TRBD1 or TRBD2 (5 bases each). The CDR3 is 13 residues long. Germline V gene sequence: CDR1 SNHLY, CDR2 FYNNEI. With 4 bases removed from V and 12 bases from J, the gap between germline ends came to 19 bases. CDR3 in DNA: TGTGCCAGCAGTGGTGGGGGTTACAGCGAGAGGTACTTC. Translating it yields CASSGGGYSERYF.

V usage is TRBV18 and J usage is TRBJ2-1; the D gene is possibly TRBD1 (6 bases). CDR3 length: 13 amino acids. V lost 0 bases to trimming and J lost 8 bases, with 8 bases between them. CDR1 KGHSH and CDR2 LQKENI come from the germline V gene. CDR3: CASSPPGADEQFF. DNA for the CDR3: TGTGCCAGCTCACCACCGGGGGCCGATGAGCAGTTCTTC.

The rearrangement links TRBV6-5 to TRBJ2-3; 7 bases line up with TRBD1. Per germline, CDR1 MNHEY and CDR2 SVGAGI. V was pared by 2 bases and J by 2 bases, with 4 bases of the junction left unmatched. This CDR3 is built from 15 residues. This CDR3 is CASSYAQGSTDTQYF. The CDR3 DNA reads TGTGCCAGCAGTTACGCACAGGGGTCCACAGATACGCAGTATTTT.

This chain joins TRBV4-1 and TRBJ1-6; D remains unclear. CDR3 length equals 14 residues. The germline CDR1 and CDR2 sequences are MGHRA and YSYEKL. Trimming took 4 bases from V and 6 from J, leaving 10 bases between them. The CDR3 sequence is CASSPAEANSPLHF. In DNA, the CDR3 is TGCGCCAGCAGCCCGGCCGAGGCTAATTCACCCCTCCACTTT.

V and J are TRBV19 and TRBJ1-4; D not resolved. Germline CDR1 and CDR2: LNHDA and SQIVND (reference sequence). The CDR3 covers 14 residues. Trimming took 7 bases from V and 4 from J, leaving 13 bases between them. The CDR3 nucleotides read TGTGCCAGTACTCGACTTGAGGGTAATGAAAAACTGTTTTTT. Translating gives CASTRLEGNEKLFF.

V is TRBV6-5 and J is TRBJ2-2, with D possibly TRBD1 on 6 matching bases. Per germline, CDR1 MNHEY and CDR2 SVGAGI. V was cut by 0 bases and J by 3 bases, with 11 bases left in between. The length of the CDR3 is 16 residues. The CDR3 nucleotides read TGTGCCAGCAGTTACTCTTCCAGGGGCGACACCGGGGAGCTGTTTTTT. Protein sequence: CASSYSSRGDTGELFF.

CDR3 amino acids: CASSYPTGSSYNEQFF. In nucleotides, the CDR3 is TGTGCCAGCAGTTACCCGACGGGGTCCTCCTACAATGAGCAGTTCTTC. The chain links TRBV6-2 or TRBV6-3 to TRBJ2-1; possibly TRBD2 for D (5 bases). V lost 2 bases, J lost 0 bases, and 11 bases lay in between. The CDR3 runs 16 residues. Per germline, CDR1 MNHEY and CDR2 SVGEGT.

The J gene is TRBJ1-5, the V gene TRBV7-9; TRBD1 matches 7 bases. CDR3 length equals 15 residues. The V gene end was trimmed by 5 bases and the J gene end by 5 bases; junction bases not matched to a gene: 9. Germline-derived CDR1 and CDR2 are SEHNR and FQNEAQ (reference sequence). The CDR3 DNA reads as TGTGCCAGCAGCCAAACAGGGGTATCTCATCAGCCCCAGCATTTT. Residues: CASSQTGVSHQPQHF.

The rearrangement joins TRBV13 to TRBJ1-1; D might be TRBD1 (6 bases). Trimming removed 1 base at V and 5 bases at J, with 11 bases between. Germline CDR1 PRHDT, CDR2 FYEKMQ (reference sequence). The CDR3 totals 14 residues. DNA for the CDR3: TGTGCCAGCAGCTTAGCCCAGGGGATGACTGAAGCTTTCTTT. Translation gives CASSLAQGMTEAFF.

The CDR3 is CASSLGGGREKLFF. In DNA form, the CDR3 reads TGTGCCAGCAGCTTAGGCGGGGGCCGTGAAAAACTGTTTTTT. This rearrangement joins TRBV7-8 to TRBJ1-4, with D possibly TRBD1 on 6 matching bases. Germline CDR1 reads SGHVS; CDR2 reads FQNEAQ. V was shortened by 1 base and J by 7 bases, with 10 bases between the two germline ends. This CDR3 region has 14 residues.

The V gene is TRBV6-5, the J gene TRBJ2-3, with 8 bases matching TRBD1. CDR3 length: 15 residues. Germline V CDR1 and CDR2: MNHEY, SVGAGI. V was pared by 7 bases and J by 3 bases, with 9 bases of the junction left unmatched. The CDR3 DNA reads as TGTGCCAGCACCGAGTTAACAGGGGGGACAGATACGCAGTATTTT. Protein product: CASTELTGGTDTQYF.

CDR3 sequence reads: CASSPQAGELPPLHF. The CDR3 bases are TGCGCCAGCAGCCCTCAAGCCGGGGAGTTGCCACCCCTCCACTTT. This chain links TRBV5-1 with TRBJ1-6; D not certain. Germline V lookup: CDR1 SGHRS, CDR2 YFSETQ. The V and J ends lost 4 bases and 11 bases respectively, with 19 bases between them. CDR3 length equals 15 residues.

The chain has TRBV19 and TRBJ2-1, with a weak D call TRBD2 (6 bases). The CDR3 contains 17 residues. Germline assignment: CDR1 LNHDA and CDR2 SQIVND (reference sequence). Deletions cut 5 bases from V and 0 bases from J, with 17 bases between. CDR3 in DNA: TGTGCCAGTAGTGGGGGGTACGTACAGAGCTCCTACAATGAGCAGTTCTTC. This gives the protein CASSGGYVQSSYNEQFF.

The chain combines TRBV5-1 with TRBJ2-7; D may be TRBD1 or TRBD2 (5 bases each). Germline V CDR1 and CDR2: SGHRS, YFSETQ. With 5 bases removed from V and 6 bases from J, the gap between germline ends came to 15 bases. The CDR3 is made up of 13 amino acids. CDR3 amino acids: CASSSGTSGEQYF. The CDR3 DNA sequence: TGCGCCAGCAGTTCCGGGACGTCGGGCGAGCAGTACTTC.

The rearrangement uses TRBV19 and TRBJ2-7, with 11 bases lining up with TRBD2. From germline, CDR1 is LNHDA and CDR2 SQIVND (reference sequence). V lost 5 bases and J lost 6; bases outside the gene matches: 6. This CDR3 contains 14 residues. The CDR3 here is CASSWLAGGAEQYF. The CDR3 DNA follows: TGTGCCAGTAGTTGGCTAGCGGGGGGAGCCGAGCAGTACTTC. Looking up the rest from reference TRBV19 and TRBJ2-7 gives the full variable domain: DGGITQSPKYLFRKEGQNVTLSCEQNLNHDAMYWYRQDPGQGLRLIYYSQIVNDFQKGDIAEGYSVSREKKESFPLTVTSAQKNPTAFYLCASSWLAGGAEQYFGPGTRLTVT.

The V call is TRBV2, the J call TRBJ1-6; 8 bases map to TRBD1. The V and J ends lost 6 bases and 10 bases, in that order; junction bases with no gene match: 8. CDR1 is SNHLY and CDR2 is FYNNEI in the germline V gene. The CDR3 is 14 residues long. CDR3 coding DNA: TGTGCCAGCAGAGCCGGGACAGGTGGATCACCCCTCCACTTT. It codes for CASRAGTGGSPLHF.

In this sample, this clone turned up once. The rearrangement uses TRBV15 and TRBJ1-5; D unclear. This CDR3 region has 16 residues. Trimming removed 0 bases at V and 9 bases at J, with 18 bases between. Germline V gene data show CDR1 as LNHNV and CDR2 as YYDKDF (reference sequence). The CDR3 sequence is CATSRDRAASWGPQHF. In DNA form, the CDR3 reads TGTGCCACCAGCAGAGATCGGGCGGCATCCTGGGGGCCCCAGCATTTT.

The chain carries TRBV6-5 and TRBJ2-3; D not resolved. Looked up from germline, CDR1 is MNHEY and CDR2 is SVGAGI. The V and J ends lost 4 bases and 5 bases respectively, with 16 bases between them. The CDR3 contains 15 residues. The CDR3 loop is CASSFYPVSLDTQYF. CDR3 nucleotides: TGTGCCAGCAGTTTCTACCCTGTATCTTTAGATACGCAGTATTTT.

The CDR3 DNA reads as TGTGCCAGCAGCTTAGGGGGCCACACTGAAGCTTTCTTT. Residues: CASSLGGHTEAFF. The chain carries TRBV7-2 and TRBJ1-1; TRBD1 might be the D (5 bases). CDR1 is SGHTA, CDR2 FQGNSA, per germline. This CDR3 is built from 13 residues. The germline V and J ends were trimmed by 1 base and 3 bases, with 6 bases remaining between them.

The rearrangement links TRBV5-1 to TRBJ2-3; the match to TRBD2 covers 11 bases. The CDR3 is 16 residues long. Germline V gene data show CDR1 as SGHRS and CDR2 as YFSETQ. V lost 5 bases to trimming and J lost 1 base; unmatched junction nucleotides: 6. Here the CDR3 reads CASRLAGALGTDTQYF. CDR3 coding DNA: TGCGCCAGCAGACTAGCGGGGGCCCTAGGCACAGATACGCAGTATTTT.

The chain has TRBV19 and TRBJ1-5; the match to TRBD1 covers 7 bases. Germline assignment: CDR1 LNHDA and CDR2 SQIVND (reference sequence). This CDR3 has 13 residues. V lost 6 bases to trimming and J lost 6 bases; unmatched junction nucleotides: 5. The CDR3 bases are TGTGCCAGTAGACTGACAGGGAGTCAGCCCCAGCATTTT. Protein product: CASRLTGSQPQHF.

The V and J genes are TRBV4-2 and TRBJ2-1; weak D call: TRBD1 (5 bases). Per the germline V gene, CDR1 is LGHNA and CDR2 is YNFKEQ. The CDR3 has 18 residues. V gave up 0 bases and J gave up 0 bases, with 15 bases separating them. This CDR3 is CASSQDGGADGSYNEQFF. The CDR3 region has the DNA TGTGCCAGCAGCCAAGATGGTGGGGCGGATGGCTCCTACAATGAGCAGTTCTTC.